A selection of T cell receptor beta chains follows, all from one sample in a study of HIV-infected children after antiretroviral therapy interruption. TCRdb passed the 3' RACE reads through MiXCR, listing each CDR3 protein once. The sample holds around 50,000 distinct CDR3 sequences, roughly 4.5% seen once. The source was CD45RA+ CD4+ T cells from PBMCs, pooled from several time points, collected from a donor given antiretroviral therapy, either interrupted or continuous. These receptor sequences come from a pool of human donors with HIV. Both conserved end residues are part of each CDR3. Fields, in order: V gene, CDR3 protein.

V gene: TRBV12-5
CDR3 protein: CASGEQGFTEAFF

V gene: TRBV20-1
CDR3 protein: CSASAGNTIYF

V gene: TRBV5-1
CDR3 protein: CASSPRTGAYEQYF

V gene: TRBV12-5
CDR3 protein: CASGLGVSSYNEQFF

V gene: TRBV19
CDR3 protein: CASTSGGSYNEQFF

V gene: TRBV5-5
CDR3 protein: CASSGGGRANTEAFF

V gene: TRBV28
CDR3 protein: CASRDRVLDTQYF

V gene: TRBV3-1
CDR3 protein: CASSQEPDILSYEQYF

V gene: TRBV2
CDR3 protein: CASQRQETQYF

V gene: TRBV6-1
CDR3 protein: CASREQKNTEAFF

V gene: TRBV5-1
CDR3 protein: CASSQGTGGTQYF

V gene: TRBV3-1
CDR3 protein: CASSQVGATDSPLHF

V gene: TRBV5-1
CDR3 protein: CASSPKDIYEQYF

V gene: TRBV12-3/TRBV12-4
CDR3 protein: CASSLAKTYEQYF

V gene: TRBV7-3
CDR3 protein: CASRVSENSPLHF

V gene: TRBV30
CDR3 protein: CAWSAVFNTQYF

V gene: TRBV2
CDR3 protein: CASSGQIPEKLFF

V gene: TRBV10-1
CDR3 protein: CASSESFTEAFF

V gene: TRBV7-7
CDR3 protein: CASSIRDRETQYF

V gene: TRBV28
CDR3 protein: CASLDRTRGETQYF

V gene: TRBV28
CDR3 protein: CASSSNRGQGQNTLYF

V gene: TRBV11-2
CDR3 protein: CASSSPRRWNEKLFF

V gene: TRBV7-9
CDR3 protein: CASSPGQGYSPLHF

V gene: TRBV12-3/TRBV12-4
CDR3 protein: CASRQLGTEAFF

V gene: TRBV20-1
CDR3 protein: CSASPLQEQFF

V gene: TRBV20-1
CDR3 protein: CSAEGGSEQYF

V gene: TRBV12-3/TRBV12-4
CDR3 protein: CASKPDRAGYTF

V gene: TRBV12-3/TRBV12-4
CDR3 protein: CATRGQKNTEAFF

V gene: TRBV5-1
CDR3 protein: CASSLDFPNEQFF

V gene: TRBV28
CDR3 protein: CASSLIFEGSQPQHF

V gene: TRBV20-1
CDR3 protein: CSARDTTLGDVYGYTF

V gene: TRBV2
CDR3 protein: CASTLSRGAGAFF

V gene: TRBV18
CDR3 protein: CASSQEFFSGANVLTF

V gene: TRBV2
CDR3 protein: CATGRNTEAFF

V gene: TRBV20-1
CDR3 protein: CSANSDRVYEQYF

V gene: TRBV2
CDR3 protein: CASSDGPPRAETQYF

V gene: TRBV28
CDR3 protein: CASSFQGAVTEAFF

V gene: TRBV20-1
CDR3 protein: CSARAPSGRAETQYF

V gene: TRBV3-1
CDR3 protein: CASSQSQTSGADTQYF

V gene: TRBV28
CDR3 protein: CASIPLGQGADYGYTF

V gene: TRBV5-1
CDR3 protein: CASSLVPGSTYEQYF

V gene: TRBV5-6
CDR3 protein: CASSLGGHIQYF

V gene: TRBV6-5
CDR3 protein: CASSDGKAEQFF

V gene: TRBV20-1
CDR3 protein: CSADDSTDTQYF

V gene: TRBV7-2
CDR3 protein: CASSLERAYEQYF

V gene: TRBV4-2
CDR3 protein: CASSLEFRVRDEKLFF

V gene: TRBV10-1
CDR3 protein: CASSESLQGTQYF

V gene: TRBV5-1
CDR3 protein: CATAWGYAGELFF

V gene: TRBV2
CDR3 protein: CASKSTGPPDTQYF

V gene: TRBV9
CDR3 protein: CASSSRTGGADTQYF

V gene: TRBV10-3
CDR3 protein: CAISFREDTQYF

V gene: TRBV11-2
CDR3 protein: CASSLYPPGTRTPTDTQYF

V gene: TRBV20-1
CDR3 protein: CSARKGGAGTEAFF

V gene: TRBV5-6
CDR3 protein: CASSLSGSTDTQYF